These 16 T cell receptor beta chains originate from one sample sequenced in a study of Ad26.COV2.S vaccination and SARS-CoV-2 variants. Profiling relied on immunoSEQ multiplex PCR, and the TCRdb table lists in-frame clones only, not all of them. The sample has under 550,000 clones; around 87% are singletons. Treatment given: about 20 received Ad26.COV2.S at low or high dose, single or two shots; a few received placebo; per-sample allocation not given. At day 63 after the first vaccine or placebo injection, samples were drawn. The specimen was peripheral blood, collected in a trial of Ad26.COV2.S vaccine versus placebo. Every receptor here comes from a person between 18 and 65 years old who received the Ad26.COV2.S COVID-19 vaccine or a placebo.

This clone was seen once. The chain carries TRBV9 and TRBJ2-7, with 7 nucleotides matching TRBD1. Per the germline V gene, CDR1 is SGDLS and CDR2 is YYNGEE. Losses at the gene ends were 0 bases for V and 3 bases for J; bases not matched to a gene: 6. The CDR3 is 15 residues long. CDR3 bases: TGTGCCAGCAGCGTAGGCAAGACAGGGTTCTACGAGCAGTACTTC. Its translation is CASSVGKTGFYEQYF.

The V call is TRBV5-5, the J call TRBJ2-7; no firm D call. This CDR3 region has 14 residues. Germline V gene sequence: CDR1 SGHKS, CDR2 YYEKEE (reference sequence). V lost 4 bases and J lost 0, with 11 bases in between. The CDR3 loop reads CASSGVTLSYEQYF. CDR3 coding DNA: TGTGCCAGCAGCGGCGTGACGCTCTCCTACGAGCAGTACTTC. Drawing the rest from reference TRBV5-5 and TRBJ2-7, the complete variable domain is DAGVTQSPTHLIKTRGQQVTLRCSPISGHKSVSWYQQVLGQGPQFIFQYYEKEERGRGNFPDRFSARQFPNYSSELNVNALLLGDSALYLCASSGVTLSYEQYFGPGTRLTVT.

The chain uses TRBV3-1 (or the pseudogene TRBV3-2) and TRBJ1-2, with a tentative D call TRBD1 (6 bases). Germline V gives CDR1 LGHDT, CDR2 YNNKEL (reference sequence). The CDR3 has 13 amino acids. The V and J ends lost 0 bases and 6 bases respectively, with 8 bases between them. The CDR3 DNA reads as TGTGCCAGCAGCCAAGAAAGGGGGGATGGCTACACCTTC. It codes for CASSQERGDGYTF.

The chain recombines TRBV2 with TRBJ2-7; tentative D call: TRBD1 (5 bases). The CDR3 has 12 residues. V was clipped by 6 bases and J by 3 bases, with 9 bases between them. Germline CDR1 is SNHLY and CDR2 is FYNNEI. The CDR3 DNA is TGTGCCAGCAGGGGGCCGAGCTACGAGCAGTACTTC. It translates to CASRGPSYEQYF.

This clone was picked up one time. The genes are TRBV27 and TRBJ1-2; 8 positions agree with TRBD1. Trimming at V came to 6 bases and at J to 4 bases, leaving 10 bases not matched to a gene. The CDR3 loop spans 15 amino acids. Germline V gene data show CDR1 as MNHEY and CDR2 as SMNVEV (reference sequence). The CDR3 DNA reads as TGTGCCAGCAGCCGGAAAGGACAGGGCCGCTATGGCTACACCTTC. Amino acids: CASSRKGQGRYGYTF.

The chain joins TRBV28 to TRBJ1-1; no firm D call. The CDR3 loop spans 14 amino acids. Germline V gene sequence: CDR1 MDHEN, CDR2 SYDVKM. Trimming took 6 bases from V and 3 from J, leaving 14 bases between them. Written as DNA, the CDR3 is TGTGCCAGCAGACCAGGACTGGTCTACACTGAAGCTTTCTTT. Its translation: CASRPGLVYTEAFF.

The rearrangement links TRBV3-1 (or the pseudogene TRBV3-2) to TRBJ1-4, with a weak D call TRBD1 (6 bases). Germline V gene data show CDR1 as LGHDT and CDR2 as YNNKEL (reference sequence). Trimming stripped 4 bases from V and 0 bases from J, with 18 bases between. The CDR3 sequence is 18 residues long. CDR3 nucleotide sequence: TGTGCCAGCAGCCTCAAGGATAGGACAGACCCAACTAATGAAAAACTGTTTTTT. Translated: CASSLKDRTDPTNEKLFF.

The chain joins TRBV4-2 to TRBJ2-3, with a weak D call TRBD2 (6 bases). With 8 bases removed from V and 3 bases from J, the gap between germline ends came to 24 bases. In germline, CDR1 is LGHNA, CDR2 YNFKEQ. CDR3 length: 17 amino acids. CDR3 in amino acids: CASRKGGAGQGTDTQYF. The DNA for the CDR3 is TGTGCCAGCCGAAAGGGCGGCGCGGGGCAGGGTACAGATACGCAGTATTTT.

The chain combines TRBV28 with TRBJ2-1, with D possibly being TRBD1 or TRBD2 (6 bases each). The CDR3 length is 14 residues. Looked up from germline, CDR1 is MDHEN and CDR2 is SYDVKM. V dropped 10 bases and J dropped 10 bases, with 23 bases sitting between them. CDR3 coding DNA: TGTGCCACAAATGGGGGGCGGGATGAGCAGGAGCAGTTCTTC. This codes for CATNGGRDEQEQFF. Together with reference TRBV28 and TRBJ2-1, the CDR3 gives the full variable domain: DVKVTQSSRYLVKRTGEKVFLECVQDMDHENMFWYRQDPGLGLRLIYFSYDVKMKEKGDIPEGYSVSREKKERFSLILESASTNQTSMYLCATNGGRDEQEQFFGPGTRLTVL.

The chain has TRBV7-9 and TRBJ2-3; 10 positions match TRBD2. Germline CDR1 is SEHNR and CDR2 is FQNEAQ (reference sequence). There are 15 residues in the CDR3. V was pared by 5 bases and J by 4 bases, with 6 bases of the junction left unmatched. The CDR3 sequence: CASSPLAGASDTQYF. The CDR3 DNA follows: TGTGCCAGCAGCCCTCTAGCGGGGGCCTCAGATACGCAGTATTTT.

The chain is built from TRBV5-4 and TRBJ2-5; D is possibly TRBD2 (6 bases). In germline, CDR1 is SGHNT, CDR2 YYREEE (reference sequence). The CDR3 runs to 13 residues. Trimming cost V 4 bases and J 10 bases, with 17 bases left between them. The CDR3, as DNA: TGTGCCAGCAGCAGGGGACCCCTGGAGGGCCAGTACTTC. It codes for CASSRGPLEGQYF.

In this sample, this clone turned up once. V gene TRBV6-5 combines with J gene TRBJ1-3; no clear D. Germline-derived CDR1 and CDR2 are MNHEY and SVGAGI. This CDR3 region has 15 residues. With 0 bases removed from V and 3 bases from J, the gap between germline ends came to 9 bases. The CDR3 loop is CASSYSRTLGNTIYF. CDR3 bases: TGTGCCAGCAGTTACTCGCGGACCCTTGGAAACACCATATATTTT.

The chain joins TRBV2 to TRBJ2-5, with 8 bases that match TRBD2. CDR1 and CDR2 (germline): SNHLY, FYNNEI. The trim removed 6 bases at V and 1 base at J, leaving 1 base unmatched. This CDR3 region has 13 residues. This CDR3 reads CASRRGVQETQYF. The CDR3, as DNA: TGTGCCAGCAGGCGGGGGGTCCAAGAGACCCAGTACTTC.

This chain uses TRBV13 with TRBJ2-7; 9 positions agree with TRBD1. V lost 5 bases to trimming and J lost 7 bases; unmatched junction nucleotides: 15. This CDR3 has 16 amino acids. Germline V gene data show CDR1 as PRHDT and CDR2 as FYEKMQ (reference sequence). Here the CDR3 DNA reads TGTGCCAGCAGCATCTTACCCCCCGGACAGGGGCGGGAGCAGTACTTC. Amino acids: CASSILPPGQGREQYF.

The chain joins TRBV15 to TRBJ2-3; 15 nucleotides align to TRBD2. The CDR3 has 19 residues. V lost 0 bases and J lost 6; bases outside the gene matches: 10. CDR1 LNHNV and CDR2 YYDKDF come from the germline V gene (reference sequence). The CDR3 DNA follows: TGTGCCACCAGCAGAGATAGGACTAGCGGGGGGGTTGGGTCGGATACGCAGTATTTT. Its translation is CATSRDRTSGGVGSDTQYF.

This sequence joins TRBV18 and TRBJ2-5, with a tentative D call TRBD2 (6 bases). Per the germline V gene, CDR1 is KGHSH and CDR2 is LQKENI. This CDR3 region has 13 residues. Trimming shortened V by 6 bases and J by 2 bases, and 10 bases separated the two germline ends. The CDR3 protein is CASSGTGQETQYF. The CDR3 DNA follows: TGTGCCAGCTCCGGGACTGGACAAGAGACCCAGTACTTC.